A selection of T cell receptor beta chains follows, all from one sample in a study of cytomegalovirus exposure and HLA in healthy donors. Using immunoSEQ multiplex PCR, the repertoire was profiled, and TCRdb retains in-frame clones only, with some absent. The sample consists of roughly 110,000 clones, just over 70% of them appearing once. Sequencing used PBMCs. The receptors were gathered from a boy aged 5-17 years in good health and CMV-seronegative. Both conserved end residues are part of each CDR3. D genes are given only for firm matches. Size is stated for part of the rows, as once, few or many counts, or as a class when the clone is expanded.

DNA: TGTGCCAGCAGTTACTCGCAGGGTGAGCAGTTCTTC; CDR3: CASSYSQGEQFF; V: TRBV6-5; J: TRBJ2-1; D: NA; size: NA
DNA: TGCGCCAGCAGCCACCTAGCGGGGACTGGGGCAGATACGCAGTATTTT; CDR3: CASSHLAGTGADTQYF; V: TRBV4-3; J: TRBJ2-3; D: TRBD2; size: few
DNA: TGTGCCAGCAGCTTGAGCACGTACAATGAGCAGTTCTTC; CDR3: CASSLSTYNEQFF; V: TRBV5-5; J: TRBJ2-1; D: NA; size: few
DNA: TGTGCCAGCAACACGGACATTGCCTACGAGCAGTACTTC; CDR3: CASNTDIAYEQYF; V: TRBV6-6; J: TRBJ2-7; D: NA; size: NA
DNA: TGTGCCAGCGGGGGGACTAGCGTCACCGGGGAGCTGTTTTTT; CDR3: CASGGTSVTGELFF; V: TRBV2; J: TRBJ2-2; D: TRBD2; size: NA
DNA: TGCGCCAGCAGCGGATCATTTCGGACTAGCGGGACAGTTTTTGCGGCAGAGACCCAGTACTTC; CDR3: CASSGSFRTSGTVFAAETQYF; V: TRBV5-1; J: TRBJ2-5; D: TRBD2; size: NA
DNA: TGTGCCAGCAGCAATAATCAGCAGAGGGGGCTAACTGGAAACACCATATATTTT; CDR3: CASSNNQQRGLTGNTIYF; V: TRBV21-1; J: TRBJ1-3; D: NA; size: few
DNA: TGCGCCAGCAGCTTGGAACCAGCGGGGAGCACAGATACGCAGTATTTT; CDR3: CASSLEPAGSTDTQYF; V: TRBV5-1; J: TRBJ2-3; D: TRBD2; size: NA
DNA: TGTGCCAGTAGTCCCCCACGGGGAGGGTCAGATACGCAGTATTTT; CDR3: CASSPPRGGSDTQYF; V: TRBV19; J: TRBJ2-3; D: TRBD2; size: NA
DNA: TGCGCCAGCAGACCCGGGACAGGGGATAGTTCACGGGCCAACGTCCTGACTTTC; CDR3: CASRPGTGDSSRANVLTF; V: TRBV5-1; J: TRBJ2-6; D: TRBD1; size: NA
DNA: TGTGCCAGCAGTCCCTCCCTGGCGGGGGACCTTTACAATGAGCAGTTCTTC; CDR3: CASSPSLAGDLYNEQFF; V: TRBV28; J: TRBJ2-1; D: TRBD2; size: NA
DNA: TGTGCCTGCGGAGGTGCCGTTCTCTCTGGAAACACCATATATTTT; CDR3: CACGGAVLSGNTIYF; V: TRBV30; J: TRBJ1-3; D: NA; size: NA
DNA: TGTGCCAGCAGCGTAGATCCAGCGGGGCAAGAGACCCAGTACTTC; CDR3: CASSVDPAGQETQYF; V: TRBV9; J: TRBJ2-5; D: TRBD2; size: NA
DNA: TGTGCCAGCAGCTTCAGCGGGGGAACCGGGGAGCTGTTTTTT; CDR3: CASSFSGGTGELFF; V: TRBV7-2; J: TRBJ2-2; D: TRBD2; size: few
DNA: TGTGCCAGCAGCTTGCCCAGGGGCGATGGCTACACCTTC; CDR3: CASSLPRGDGYTF; V: TRBV5-4; J: TRBJ1-2; D: NA; size: once
DNA: TGTGCCAGCGTGCCAGCGGGGGCCGGAGGGGAGCAGTACTTC; CDR3: CASVPAGAGGEQYF; V: TRBV2; J: TRBJ2-7; D: TRBD2; size: few
DNA: TGTGCCAGCAGCTTGGTTCAGGGCTACTCCTACGAGCAGTACTTC; CDR3: CASSLVQGYSYEQYF; V: TRBV5-4; J: TRBJ2-7; D: NA; size: NA
DNA: TGTGCCACCAGCAGCGGGACAATGGGATACGAGCAGTACTTC; CDR3: CATSSGTMGYEQYF; V: TRBV15; J: TRBJ2-7; D: NA; size: NA
DNA: TGTGCCAGCAGTCAGGGAGGAAACACCATATATTTT; CDR3: CASSQGGNTIYF; V: TRBV6-5; J: TRBJ1-3; D: NA; size: NA
DNA: TGTGCCAGCAGTGCCCGACAGGGGACTGGGGCCAACGTCCTGACTTTC; CDR3: CASSARQGTGANVLTF; V: TRBV2; J: TRBJ2-6; D: TRBD1; size: NA
DNA: TGTGCCAGCACCTCGGGGACAGTAGGCTACGAGCAGTACTTC; CDR3: CASTSGTVGYEQYF; V: TRBV28; J: TRBJ2-7; D: TRBD1; size: few
DNA: TGTGCCAGCAGCTTACCCGACAGGAACACTGAAGCTTTCTTT; CDR3: CASSLPDRNTEAFF; V: TRBV7-9; J: TRBJ1-1; D: NA; size: few
DNA: TGTGCCAGCAGCTTGGCCAATAGAGTAGGGGTCGAGCAGTACTTC; CDR3: CASSLANRVGVEQYF; V: TRBV5-4; J: TRBJ2-7; D: NA; size: NA
DNA: TGTGCCAGCAGCTTAGGGGCGGGAGGTCCAGGGGGGGAGCAGTACTTC; CDR3: CASSLGAGGPGGEQYF; V: TRBV7-6; J: TRBJ2-7; D: NA; size: few
DNA: TGCGCCAGCAGCTTGTCAGCGGGAGGACCACAAGAGCAGTTCTTC; CDR3: CASSLSAGGPQEQFF; V: TRBV5-1; J: TRBJ2-1; D: TRBD2; size: NA
DNA: TGCGCCCGGGGGGGTACCTCTGGAAACACCATATATTTT; CDR3: CARGGTSGNTIYF; V: TRBV4-3; J: TRBJ1-3; D: NA; size: NA
DNA: TGTGCCAGCAGTGGACAGGGGGCTGGGAACACTGAAGCTTTCTTT; CDR3: CASSGQGAGNTEAFF; V: TRBV2; J: TRBJ1-1; D: TRBD1; size: many
DNA: TGTGCCTGGAGTGTGACAGGGTACGATGAGCAGTTCTTC; CDR3: CAWSVTGYDEQFF; V: TRBV30; J: TRBJ2-1; D: TRBD1; size: NA
DNA: TGTGCCAGCAGCCAGGCAGGGTATAATTCACCCCTCCACTTT; CDR3: CASSQAGYNSPLHF; V: TRBV14; J: TRBJ1-6; D: NA; size: NA
DNA: TGTGCCTGGAGTTTCCGATTAGGGGGACAGGCTAACTATGGCTACACCTTC; CDR3: CAWSFRLGGQANYGYTF; V: TRBV30; J: TRBJ1-2; D: TRBD1; size: NA
DNA: TGCGCCAGCAGCTTGGAGCCGGGAGAAGTCCCCCAGCATTTT; CDR3: CASSLEPGEVPQHF; V: TRBV5-1; J: TRBJ1-5; D: NA; size: NA
DNA: TGTGCCAGCAGCTCTCTAGTGGGGGGAAGTGACGAAAAACTGTTTTTT; CDR3: CASSSLVGGSDEKLFF; V: TRBV9; J: TRBJ1-4; D: NA; size: NA
DNA: TGTGCCTGGAGGGCCTATATGGCCCTTAGTAGGGGGGAGACCCAGTACTTC; CDR3: CAWRAYMALSRGETQYF; V: TRBV30; J: TRBJ2-5; D: NA; size: NA
DNA: TGTGCCAGCACCTCGGGGAGGGGGACTGAAGCTTTCTTT; CDR3: CASTSGRGTEAFF; V: TRBV28; J: TRBJ1-1; D: NA; size: NA